The 29 T cell receptor beta chains given below trace back to one sample, sequenced in a study of T cells in women clearing cervical HPV infection. Data came from immunoSEQ multiplex PCR; TCRdb stores just in-frame clones and leaves some out. The sample table sets out 29,000 or so clones. Sequences were obtained from blood buffy coat. These receptors all come from a woman between 18 and 75 years old with a cervical HPV16 infection that either progressed to CIN3+ or cleared (not recorded which).

On this clone itself: The CDR3 end is not reached by the read, which stops 3 residues before it; the germline J gene fills it in. This chain joins TRBV6-1 and TRBJ2-5; the D gene is possibly TRBD1 (5 bases). V was trimmed by 2 bases and J by 0 bases, leaving 10 bases between them. CDR1 is MNHNS, CDR2 SASEGT, per germline. CDR3 length equals 15 residues. The CDR3 DNA, read in part, is TGTGCCAGCAGTGAATTTGGGGCGGACCAAGAGACC. Translation: CASSEFGADQET. The whole CDR3 reads CASSEFGADQETQYF.

Concerning this clone itself: With the read ending 3 residues before the CDR3 end, the germline J gene is used to fill in that end. This rearrangement joins TRBV4-2 to TRBJ1-3; D is unclear. Germline V gives CDR1 LGHNA, CDR2 YNFKEQ. The CDR3 length is 14 residues. V shed 0 bases and J shed 4 bases, with 7 bases lying between them. The covered CDR3 bases are TGTGCCAGCAGCCAAGATCGGTTCGGAAACACC. The encoded protein is CASSQDRFGNT. Given in full, the CDR3 is CASSQDRFGNTIYF.

Notes on this clone: The CDR3 end lies 3 residues beyond the end of the read and is filled in from the germline J gene. The rearrangement joins TRBV10-3 to TRBJ2-1, with 7 bases identical to TRBD1. The V gene end was trimmed by 0 bases and the J gene end by 8 bases; junction bases not matched to a gene: 4. The germline V gene has CDR1 ENHRY and CDR2 SYGVKD. The CDR3 loop spans 14 amino acids. The DNA read from the CDR3 is TGTGCCATCAGTGAGTCAGGGGGCCTACATGAG. It translates to CAISESGGLHE. The full CDR3 sequence reads CAISESGGLHEQFF.

In regard to this clone: The CDR3 goes on 3 residues after the read ends, and that part is filled in from the germline J gene. This sequence joins TRBV5-8 and TRBJ1-6, with D possibly matching TRBD1 (5 bases). This CDR3 contains 13 residues. Germline lookup yields CDR1 SGHTS and CDR2 YDEGEE. V shed 5 bases and J shed 12 bases, with 15 bases lying between them. The CDR3 here is CASSFQADRPLHF. The covered CDR3 bases are TGTGCCAGCAGTTTCCAGGCAGACAGACCC. The full variable domain, completed using reference TRBV5-8 and TRBJ1-6, is EAGVTQSPTHLIKTRGQQATLRCSPISGHTSVYWYQQALGLGLQFLLWYDEGEERNRGNFPPRFSGRQFPNYSSELNVNALELEDSALYLCASSFQADRPLHFGNGTRLTVT.

Of note for this clone: The read ends 3 residues early relative to the CDR3; the germline J gene fills the gap. The V call is TRBV9, the J call TRBJ2-3; 10 bases fit TRBD2. V dropped 0 bases and J dropped 1; count of bases not matched to a gene: 2. CDR3 length: 16 residues. Germline V lookup: CDR1 SGDLS, CDR2 YYNGEE. CDR3 loop: CASSVGGTSGTDTQYF. The DNA read from the CDR3 is TGTGCCAGCAGCGTAGGAGGGACTAGCGGCACAGATACG.

With respect to this clone: The read halts 3 residues ahead of the CDR3 end, with the missing end drawn from the germline J gene. The rearrangement joins TRBV30 to TRBJ1-3; D unclear. CDR3 length: 13 residues. Deletions cut 3 bases from V and 4 bases from J, with 10 bases between. Germline V gives CDR1 GTSNPN, CDR2 SVGIG (reference sequence). The part of the CDR3 DNA that was read is TGTGCCTGGAGCAACGGACTGGGAAACACC. It encodes CAWSNGLGNT. The full CDR3 protein is CAWSNGLGNTIYF. Together with reference TRBV30 and TRBJ1-3, the CDR3 gives the full variable domain: SQTIHQWPATLVQPVGSPLSLECTVEGTSNPNLYWYRQAAGRGLQLLFYSVGIGQISSEVPQNLSASRPQDRQFILSSKKLLLSDSGFYLCAWSNGLGNTIYFGEGSWLTVV.

Comment on this clone: Sequencing ends 3 residues short of the CDR3 end; the germline J gene provides the rest. V gene TRBV12-3 or TRBV12-4 combines with J gene TRBJ1-2; 9 bases line up with TRBD1. The CDR3 runs to 13 residues. CDR3: CATQPDRGYGYTF. CDR3 DNA, as far as it was read: TGTGCCACCCAACCGGACAGGGGTTACGGC.

A note on this clone: The read falls 3 residues short of the CDR3 end, and the missing part is taken from the germline J gene. This chain connects TRBV20-1 to TRBJ2-5, with D unclear. The CDR3 is 14 amino acids. V dropped 0 bases and J dropped 0 bases, with 8 bases sitting between them. Germline V gives CDR1 DFQATT, CDR2 SNEGSKA (reference sequence). CDR3: CSARERLYQETQYF. CDR3 DNA, as far as it was read: TGCAGTGCTAGAGAGCGGTTGTACCAAGAGACC.

Comments on this clone: The read finishes 3 residues shy of the CDR3 end, and the germline J gene is used to complete it. This chain links TRBV20-1 with TRBJ2-7; 9 bases are a match to TRBD2. V trimming: 3 bases; J trimming: 5 bases; junction bases outside the gene matches: 5. CDR1 and CDR2 from the germline V gene are DFQATT and SNEGSKA (reference sequence). The length of the CDR3 is 13 residues. The DNA read from the CDR3 is TGCAGTGCTAGGACCCTAGCGGGAAACGAG. It translates to CSARTLAGNE. The entire CDR3 protein is CSARTLAGNEQYF.

About this clone itself: The read gets to within 3 residues of the CDR3 end, and the germline J gene fills in the rest. The chain has TRBV24-1 and TRBJ2-1; 9 positions match TRBD1. Germline V gene sequence: CDR1 KGHDR, CDR2 SFDVKD. J was trimmed by 0 bases and V by 10 bases; bases with no gene match: 6. The CDR3 consists of 15 residues. The covered CDR3 bases are TGTGCCACAGCCGGGACAGGGAGCTCCTACAATGAG. Protein sequence: CATAGTGSSYNE. The whole CDR3 protein is CATAGTGSSYNEQFF.

Concerning this clone: The sequenced fragment ends 3 residues before the CDR3 boundary, so the rest is inferred from the germline J gene. The chain couples TRBV2 to TRBJ2-5; the D is unclear. Germline CDR1 reads SNHLY; CDR2 reads FYNNEI. V lost 3 bases to trimming and J lost 0 bases, with 5 bases between them. The CDR3 consists of 13 residues. The DNA read from the CDR3 is TGTGCCAGCAGTGATGGCTACCAAGAGACC. It yields the protein CASSDGYQET. The whole CDR3 protein reads CASSDGYQETQYF.

Comments on this clone: The CDR3 extends 3 residues past the end of the read, so its final part is completed from the germline J gene. V and J are TRBV10-1 and TRBJ2-7, with TRBD2 matching 7 bases. The CDR3 spans 13 residues. Germline V gene lookup returns CDR1 WNHNN and CDR2 SYGVQD (reference sequence). The trim removed 8 bases at V and 3 bases at J, leaving 7 bases unmatched. CDR3 bases read: TGCGCCAGCTCACCGGGACTACTCTACGAG. This translates into CASSPGLLYE. The full CDR3 is CASSPGLLYEQYF.

As regards this clone: With the read ending 3 residues before the CDR3 end, the germline J gene is used to fill in that end. The rearrangement links TRBV30 to TRBJ1-5; D uncertain. The V end was cut by 2 bases, the J end by 6 bases, with 11 bases between. This CDR3 region has 13 residues. Germline assignment: CDR1 GTSNPN and CDR2 SVGIG (reference sequence). CDR3 region: CAWSLDNIQPQHF. The CDR3 DNA, read in part, is TGTGCCTGGAGTTTAGACAACATTCAGCCC.

As concerns this clone: Sequencing ends 3 residues short of the CDR3 end; the germline J gene provides the rest. The chain combines TRBV2 with TRBJ2-3, with TRBD2 matching 11 bases. V shed 8 bases and J 5 bases; nucleotides not matched to a gene: 9. Looked up from germline, CDR1 is SNHLY and CDR2 is FYNNEI. The CDR3 is 15 residues long. The CDR3 bases that were read are TGTGCCAGCCGACCACTAGCGGGGGATCAAGATACG. Amino acid sequence: CASRPLAGDQDT. The full CDR3 protein is CASRPLAGDQDTQYF. The full variable domain, rest sourced from reference TRBV2 and TRBJ2-3, is EPEVTQTPSHQVTQMGQEVILRCVPISNHLYFYWYRQILGQKVEFLVSFYNNEISEKSEIFDDQFSVERPDGSNFTLKIRSTKLEDSAMYFCASRPLAGDQDTQYFGPGTRLTVL.

A note on this clone: The read comes to an end 3 residues before the CDR3 does, leaving the germline J gene to fill in the end. The genes are TRBV2 and TRBJ2-7; D possibly corresponds to TRBD1 (5 bases). The CDR3 consists of 15 residues. With 0 bases removed from V and 1 base from J, the gap between germline ends came to 10 bases. CDR1 and CDR2 (germline): SNHLY, FYNNEI. The sequenced CDR3 bases are TGTGCCAGCAGTGAAGCCAGGGTGGGGTCCTACGAG. It is translated as CASSEARVGSYE. The complete CDR3 protein is CASSEARVGSYEQYF.

Points on this clone: The CDR3 end is not reached by the read, which stops 3 residues before it; the germline J gene fills it in. The rearrangement links TRBV12-3 or TRBV12-4 to TRBJ2-7; TRBD2 matches 13 bases. With 5 bases clipped from V and 6 bases from J, the junction kept 4 bases outside the gene matches. The CDR3 is 14 residues long. This CDR3 reads CASSPGTSGIEQYF. The CDR3 DNA, read in part, is TGTGCCAGCAGTCCCGGGACTAGCGGGATCGAG.

A note on this clone: The read finishes 3 residues shy of the CDR3 end, and the germline J gene is used to complete it. The V call is TRBV12-3 or TRBV12-4, the J call TRBJ2-7; TRBD2 matches 12 bases. The CDR3 is 15 residues long. V lost 5 bases, J lost 5 bases, and 7 bases stayed unmatched. The CDR3 sequence is CASSPQTSGGDEQYF. The CDR3 DNA, read in part, is TGTGCCAGCAGTCCCCAGACTAGCGGGGGCGACGAG.

On this clone: The read falls 3 residues short of the CDR3 end, and the missing part is taken from the germline J gene. This chain connects TRBV29-1 to TRBJ2-7, with 7 bases matching TRBD1. The ends lost 4 bases at V and 6 bases at J; junction bases unmatched: 9. Germline V CDR1 and CDR2: SQVTM, ANQGSEA. The CDR3 runs 13 residues. The CDR3 sequence is CSVVGTATGEQYF. The sequenced CDR3 bases are TGCAGCGTTGTTGGGACAGCTACCGGCGAG.

On this clone: Coverage ceases 3 residues before the CDR3 finishes, and the germline J gene fills in the end. J is TRBJ1-2 and V is TRBV19; 9 bases align to TRBD1. The CDR3 extends over 13 amino acids. The germline V gene has CDR1 LNHDA and CDR2 SQIVND (reference sequence). J gave up 5 bases and V 3 bases, and 1 base lay outside the gene matches. CDR3 residues: CASSIGQGYGYTF. The CDR3 bases that were read are TGTGCCAGTAGTATCGGACAGGGGTATGGC.

Of note for this clone: The DNA ends 3 residues before the CDR3 does, and the rest of the CDR3 is filled in from the germline J gene. This chain joins TRBV27 and TRBJ2-7; TRBD1 matches 9 bases. Germline V CDR1 and CDR2: MNHEY, SMNVEV (reference sequence). The CDR3 runs to 15 residues. After removal of 4 bases from V and 3 bases from J, the junction contained 7 bases not matched to a gene. The CDR3 loop is CASSSHRDRVYEQYF. CDR3 DNA (partial): TGTGCCAGCAGTTCTCACCGGGACAGGGTCTACGAG.

To note about this clone: Read data end 3 residues before the CDR3 end; the end is taken from the germline J gene. The V gene is TRBV18, the J gene TRBJ2-7; 7 bases line up with TRBD2. The CDR3 has 14 amino acids. Germline assignment: CDR1 KGHSH and CDR2 LQKENI. The V gene end was trimmed by 4 bases and the J gene end by 2 bases; junction bases not matched to a gene: 5. CDR3 bases read: TGTGCCAGCTCACTGGCTAGCGGCCCCTACGAG. This sequence encodes CASSLASGPYE. The whole CDR3 sequence is CASSLASGPYEQYF.

Notes on this clone: The CDR3 goes on 3 residues after the read ends, and that part is filled in from the germline J gene. The rearrangement joins TRBV6-2 or TRBV6-3 to TRBJ1-1, with a possible D match to TRBD1 (5 bases). The germline CDR1 and CDR2 sequences are MNHEY and SVGEGT. CDR3 length: 11 amino acids. Trimming left V 6 bases short and J 6 bases short, with 8 bases between. Here the CDR3 reads CASSQGPEAFF. CDR3 bases read: TGTGCCAGCAGCCAGGGCCCTGAA.

In the case of this clone: Coverage ceases 3 residues before the CDR3 finishes, and the germline J gene fills in the end. This rearrangement joins TRBV10-1 to TRBJ2-1; 11 bases align to TRBD2. The V and J ends lost 5 bases and 4 bases, in that order; junction bases with no gene match: 4. CDR3 length: 15 amino acids. CDR1 and CDR2 from the germline V gene are WNHNN and SYGVQD (reference sequence). CDR3 DNA, as far as it was read: TGCGCCAGCAGTCGGACTAGCGGGCCATACAATGAG. It is translated as CASSRTSGPYNE. The entire CDR3 reads CASSRTSGPYNEQFF.

Comments on this clone: The CDR3 goes on 3 residues after the read ends, and that part is filled in from the germline J gene. The V and J genes are TRBV5-8 and TRBJ2-5; tentative D call: TRBD1 (5 bases). Germline V gene lookup returns CDR1 SGHTS and CDR2 YDEGEE. The CDR3 has 14 residues. V lost 0 bases, J lost 1 base, and 7 bases lay in between. The CDR3 here is CASSLDRSQETQYF. The CDR3 bases that were read are TGTGCCAGCAGCTTGGACAGGAGCCAAGAGACC.

A remark on this clone: The read comes to an end 3 residues before the CDR3 does, leaving the germline J gene to fill in the end. The V and J genes are TRBV4-1 and TRBJ2-3; no reliable D call. With 5 bases removed from V and 4 bases from J, the gap between germline ends came to 13 bases. The germline CDR1 and CDR2 sequences are MGHRA and YSYEKL. The CDR3 length is 14 residues. CDR3 residues: CASSSRLWPDTQYF. The part of the CDR3 DNA that was read is TGCGCCAGCAGCTCTCGACTGTGGCCAGATACG.

Note on this clone: The read ends 3 residues early relative to the CDR3; the germline J gene fills the gap. The V gene is TRBV4-1, the J gene TRBJ1-3; maybe TRBD1 (6 bases). The CDR3 totals 15 residues. V was trimmed by 3 bases and J by 5 bases, leaving 14 bases between them. CDR1 is MGHRA and CDR2 is YSYEKL in the germline V gene. The CDR3 bases that were read are TGCGCCAGCAGCCAGCCAGGGGATGGCAGAAACACC. As protein: CASSQPGDGRNT. The entire CDR3 reads CASSQPGDGRNTIYF.

About this clone itself: The CDR3 end lies 3 residues beyond the end of the read and is filled in from the germline J gene. V is TRBV30 and J is TRBJ1-2; D might be TRBD1 (5 bases). This CDR3 is 17 amino acids long. CDR1 is GTSNPN and CDR2 is SVGIG in the germline V gene (reference sequence). CDR3 DNA, as far as it was read: TGTGCCTGGAGTAGCCTAGCGGGGGGACCCTCCTACAATGAC. Its translation: CAWSSLAGGPSYND. The CDR3, in full, reads CAWSSLAGGPSYNDYTF.

Regarding this clone: The read ends 3 residues early relative to the CDR3; the germline J gene fills the gap. The chain combines TRBV5-1 with TRBJ1-2; 11 bases map to TRBD1. Germline V CDR1 and CDR2: SGHRS, YFSETQ. Trimming cost V 0 bases and J 0 bases; bases outside gene matches: 7. The CDR3 loop spans 18 amino acids. The CDR3 DNA, read in part, is TGCGCCAGCAGCTTGGTAGGGCCGGGACAGGGGGCTAACTATGGC. Translated: CASSLVGPGQGANYG. The full-length CDR3 reads as CASSLVGPGQGANYGYTF.

As concerns this clone: Read data end 3 residues before the CDR3 end; the end is taken from the germline J gene. The chain is built from TRBV11-3 and TRBJ2-1, with 9 bases aligning to TRBD1. Losses at the gene ends were 1 base for V and 3 bases for J; bases not matched to a gene: 1. The CDR3 contains 15 residues. Germline CDR1 reads SGHNT; CDR2 reads YENEEA. The sequenced part of the CDR3 DNA is TGTGCCAGCAGCTTAGGGACAGGGGTCTACAATGAG. Translating gives CASSLGTGVYNE. The full CDR3 is CASSLGTGVYNEQFF. The full variable domain, its missing parts supplied by reference TRBV11-3 and TRBJ2-1, is EAGVVQSPRYKIIEKKQPVAFWCNPISGHNTLYWYLQNLGQGPELLIRYENEEAVDDSQLPKDRFSAERLKGVDSTLKIQPAELGDSAVYLCASSLGTGVYNEQFFGPGTRLTVL.